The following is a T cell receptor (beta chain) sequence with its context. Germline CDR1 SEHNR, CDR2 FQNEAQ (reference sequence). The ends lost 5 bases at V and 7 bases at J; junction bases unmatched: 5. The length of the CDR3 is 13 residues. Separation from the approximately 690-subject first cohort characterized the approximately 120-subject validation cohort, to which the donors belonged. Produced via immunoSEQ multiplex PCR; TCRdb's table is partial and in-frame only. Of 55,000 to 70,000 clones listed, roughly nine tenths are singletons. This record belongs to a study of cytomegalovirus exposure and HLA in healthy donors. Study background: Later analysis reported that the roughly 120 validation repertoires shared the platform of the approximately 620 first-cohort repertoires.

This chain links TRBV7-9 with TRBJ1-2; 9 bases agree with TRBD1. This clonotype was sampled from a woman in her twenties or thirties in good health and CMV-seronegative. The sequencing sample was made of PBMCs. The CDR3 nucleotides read TGTGCCAGCAGCAACCGGGACAGGGCTGGCTACACCTTC. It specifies CASSNRDRAGYTF.